A single T cell receptor (beta chain) is shown here with its context. The data derive from a study of blood T cell repertoires in COVID-19. Study information: There were acute and convalescent COVID-19 samples, and they came from the United States, Italy and Spain.

In the authors' methods: Estimation of nucleated cell counts relied on the amplification of reference gene primers. Profiled with immunoSEQ multiplex PCR; TCRdb holds only in-frame clones, not every one. That table supplies the V and J calls and clone size; D and trimming were determined from the DNA. The table has about 180,000 clones, over 80% seen once. The sequence came from a woman between 35 and 50 years old with COVID-19, enrolled during active disease. The sample comprised peripheral blood.

CDR3 nucleotides: TGTGCCAGCATTGGACAGAGACATAGCAATCAGCCCCAGCATTTT. Residues: CASIGQRHSNQPQHF. This sequence joins TRBV28 and TRBJ1-5; possibly TRBD1 for D (6 bases). The germline V gene has CDR1 MDHEN and CDR2 SYDVKM. The CDR3 sequence is 15 residues long. Between the trimmed V and J ends, which lost 7 bases and 0 bases, there was a span of 13 bases.